Shown below are 30 T cell receptor beta chains from a single sample sequenced in a study of T cell responses to AZD1222 COVID-19 vaccine (dated by TCRdb to the early 2020s). The protocol used for the library was the immunoSEQ multiplex PCR assay. Held by TCRdb, this immuneACCESS table contains in-frame sequences only and omits some clones. Under half of the omission traces to an unresolved V gene where checked; the cause of the rest is unknown. In all, the sample holds tens of thousands of clones, and 85% to 90% of those were seen once. The ten largest clonotypes hold 9.3% of the sample. Explained via the paper, the time point label denotes: about 28 days (+/-7) after the second vaccine dose. The source was peripheral blood, collected 28 days after the second AZD1222 dose. Receptor source: an adult who received the AZD1222 COVID-19 vaccine.

The chain carries TRBV5-1 and TRBJ1-2; D uncertain. CDR3 length equals 13 residues. The germline V and J ends were trimmed by 1 base and 4 bases, with 8 bases remaining between them. CDR1 and CDR2 from the germline V gene are SGHRS and YFSETQ. CDR3 sequence: CASSLPGSYGYTF. CDR3 DNA: TGCGCCAGCAGCTTGCCGGGAAGCTATGGCTACACCTTC.

The chain links TRBV14 to TRBJ2-3; D not certain. Germline CDR1 and CDR2: SGHDN and FVKESK. The CDR3 runs to 14 residues. Trimming took 2 bases from V and 7 from J, leaving 13 bases between them. The CDR3 DNA sequence: TGTGCCAGCAGCCAATCTAGACGGGTTTATACGCAGTATTTT. Amino acids: CASSQSRRVYTQYF.

This chain joins TRBV6-1 and TRBJ1-6, with a tentative D call TRBD1 (5 bases). The length of the CDR3 is 14 residues. Germline V gene data show CDR1 as MNHNS and CDR2 as SASEGT. V lost 0 bases and J lost 7, with 7 bases in between. CDR3 region: CASSEAGGNSPLHF. DNA for the CDR3: TGTGCCAGCAGTGAAGCCGGGGGGAATTCACCCCTCCACTTT.

This clone was recorded only once. The chain uses TRBV27 and TRBJ1-1; D not resolved. Trimming shortened V by 5 bases and J by 5 bases, and 15 bases separated the two germline ends. The germline V gene has CDR1 MNHEY and CDR2 SMNVEV (reference sequence). The CDR3 consists of 14 residues. The CDR3 DNA follows: TGTGCCAGCAGTCCGCGTCGCTCAAGGACTGAAGCTTTCTTT. Encoded protein: CASSPRRSRTEAFF.

The chain is built from TRBV27 and TRBJ2-3; 11 bases are shared with TRBD2. The germline CDR1 and CDR2 sequences are MNHEY and SMNVEV (reference sequence). V lost 2 bases to trimming and J lost 1 base; unmatched junction nucleotides: 8. The CDR3 is made up of 18 amino acids. The CDR3 bases are TGTGCCAGCAGTTTAGCTAGCGGGAGGATGGGAGGCACAGATACGCAGTATTTT. Protein: CASSLASGRMGGTDTQYF.

The chain carries TRBV29-1 and TRBJ1-2, with D perhaps matching TRBD1 (5 bases). The V gene lost 5 bases and the J gene lost 1 base, with 20 bases spanning the gap. This CDR3 is 16 amino acids long. Germline-derived CDR1 and CDR2 are SQVTM and ANQGSEA. This chain's CDR3 is CSVLLGQASHNYGYTF. The CDR3 nucleotides read TGCAGCGTTTTATTGGGGCAAGCGTCCCATAACTATGGCTACACCTTC.

J is TRBJ1-5 and V is TRBV24-1; tentative D call: TRBD1 (5 bases). Germline V gives CDR1 KGHDR, CDR2 SFDVKD. The CDR3 totals 15 residues. Between the trimmed V and J ends, which lost 4 bases and 6 bases, there was a span of 15 bases. The CDR3 sequence: CATSEAGGVSQPQHF. DNA for the CDR3: TGTGCCACCAGTGAGGCGGGGGGTGTGAGTCAGCCCCAGCATTTT.

V usage is TRBV24-1 and J usage is TRBJ2-1; TRBD2 agrees at 7 bases. Germline-derived CDR1 and CDR2 are KGHDR and SFDVKD. The CDR3 totals 15 residues. Trimming removed 3 bases from V and 8 bases from J; junction bases left unmatched: 9. CDR3: CATSDMGLTLDEQFF. DNA for the CDR3: TGTGCCACCAGTGATATGGGACTAACCCTAGATGAGCAGTTCTTC.

The chain employs TRBV15 and TRBJ2-5; D is unclear. CDR1 LNHNV and CDR2 YYDKDF come from the germline V gene (reference sequence). The CDR3 loop spans 14 amino acids. The V gene lost 3 bases and the J gene lost 4 bases, with 12 bases spanning the gap. The CDR3 bases are TGTGCCACCAGCAGGACGGCCCTCCGAGAGACCCAGTACTTC. This translates into CATSRTALRETQYF.

CDR3 in amino acids: CASSLGLGVAYGYTF. CDR3 bases: TGTGCCAGCAGCTTAGGTCTGGGCGTGGCCTATGGCTACACCTTC. The chain is built from TRBV7-2 and TRBJ1-2; no clear D gene. Trimming removed 1 base from V and 4 bases from J, with 13 bases in between. Germline assignment: CDR1 SGHTA and CDR2 FQGNSA. The CDR3 sequence is 15 residues long.

The chain joins TRBV7-9 to TRBJ1-3; 9 bases line up with TRBD1. This CDR3 has 17 amino acids. Germline loops: CDR1 SEHNR, CDR2 FQNEAQ (reference sequence). V dropped 4 bases and J dropped 3; count of bases not matched to a gene: 10. CDR3 DNA: TGTGCCAGCAGCTCCCACAGGGGGCGCTGGGGTGGAAACACCATATATTTT. This codes for CASSSHRGRWGGNTIYF.

V and J are TRBV29-1 and TRBJ1-1; a weak D match, TRBD1 (5 bases). This CDR3 spans 13 amino acids. Trimming pared 6 bases from V and 0 bases from J, leaving 11 bases between. Germline V CDR1 and CDR2: SQVTM, ANQGSEA. In DNA, the CDR3 is TGCAGCGTCGGGGTGGGGCTGAACACTGAAGCTTTCTTT. Residues: CSVGVGLNTEAFF.

J is TRBJ2-1 and V is TRBV9, with TRBD1 identical over 9 bases. The V gene's germline CDR1 is SGDLS and CDR2 YYNGEE. The CDR3 loop spans 15 amino acids. V gave up 0 bases and J gave up 4 bases; unmatched junction bases: 2. In DNA, the CDR3 is TGTGCCAGCAGCGTAGGACAGGGGGGTTACAATGAGCAGTTCTTC. Translation: CASSVGQGGYNEQFF.

The chain combines TRBV7-8 with TRBJ2-4, with D perhaps matching TRBD1 (5 bases). Looked up from germline, CDR1 is SGHVS and CDR2 is FQNEAQ. The CDR3 spans 16 residues. The V end lost 0 bases, the J end lost 0 bases, and 9 bases lay between the germline ends. For the CDR3, the DNA is TGTGCCAGCAGCTTAGCGCCAGGGCTAGCCAAAAACATTCAGTACTTC. Protein: CASSLAPGLAKNIQYF.

The genes are TRBV28 and TRBJ1-2; 8 bases are a match to TRBD1. Germline-derived CDR1 and CDR2 are MDHEN and SYDVKM. Germline trimming cut 3 bases from V and 8 bases from J; bases unmatched to any gene: 8. This CDR3 contains 14 residues. Written as DNA, the CDR3 is TGTGCCAGCAGTTTTCGGGACAGGACTTGGGGCTACACCTTC. This translates into CASSFRDRTWGYTF.

This chain links TRBV5-6 with TRBJ1-1, with a weak D call TRBD1 (6 bases). Per germline, CDR1 SGHDT and CDR2 YYEEEE. This CDR3 is built from 15 residues. Trimming removed 0 bases from V and 2 bases from J, with 11 bases in between. CDR3 loop: CASSLGWGANTEAFF. CDR3 DNA sequence: TGTGCCAGCAGCTTGGGATGGGGGGCTAACACTGAAGCTTTCTTT.

The V call is TRBV19, the J call TRBJ2-4; 9 bases match TRBD1. V was clipped by 5 bases and J by 1 base; unmatched bases: 12. CDR1 and CDR2 from the germline V gene are LNHDA and SQIVND (reference sequence). The CDR3 contains 18 residues. The CDR3 sequence: CASSPGTGSGSAKNIQYF. The CDR3 DNA reads TGTGCCAGTAGTCCCGGGACAGGGTCGGGGTCGGCCAAAAACATTCAGTACTTC.

This rearrangement joins TRBV5-1 to TRBJ2-5, with 8 bases lining up with TRBD1. Germline CDR1 and CDR2: SGHRS and YFSETQ. The J segment lost 4 bases and the V segment lost 3 bases, leaving 8 bases of the junction unmatched. This CDR3 spans 15 amino acids. CDR3 nucleotide sequence: TGCGCCAGCAGCTCGACCCCCGGGACAGGAGAGACCCAGTACTTC. It is translated as CASSSTPGTGETQYF. The whole variable domain, filled in from reference TRBV5-1 and TRBJ2-5, reads KAGVTQTPRYLIKTRGQQVTLSCSPISGHRSVSWYQQTPGQGLQFLFEYFSETQRNKGNFPGRFSGRQFSNSRSEMNVSTLELGDSALYLCASSSTPGTGETQYFGPGTRLLVL.

This clone was observed a single time. V gene TRBV25-1 combines with J gene TRBJ2-7, with D perhaps TRBD2 (6 bases). The CDR3 extends over 16 amino acids. Germline V gene data show CDR1 as MGHDK and CDR2 as SYGVNS. Trimming shortened V by 1 base and J by 2 bases, and 15 bases separated the two germline ends. CDR3: CASSESVPGVAYEQYF. The CDR3 DNA reads as TGTGCCAGCAGTGAATCGGTCCCGGGGGTTGCCTACGAGCAGTACTTC.

V is TRBV28 and J is TRBJ1-5; 8 bases map to TRBD1. CDR1 is MDHEN and CDR2 is SYDVKM in the germline V gene. The CDR3 length is 14 residues. Trimming at V came to 6 bases and at J to 0 bases, leaving 1 base not matched to a gene. CDR3 sequence: CASRGTGSNQPQHF. CDR3 sequence (DNA): TGTGCCAGCAGGGGGACAGGTAGCAATCAGCCCCAGCATTTT.

In DNA, the CDR3 is TGTGCCAGCGCCCCAGGGGGTTATAATTCACCCCTCCACTTT. It encodes CASAPGGYNSPLHF. V usage is TRBV27 and J usage is TRBJ1-6, with 7 bases identical to TRBD1. CDR1 is MNHEY and CDR2 is SMNVEV in the germline V gene (reference sequence). J lost 4 bases, V lost 8 bases, and 5 bases had no gene match. This CDR3 is built from 14 residues.

V and J are TRBV19 and TRBJ1-3, with D unclear. CDR3 length: 15 residues. V was shortened by 8 bases and J by 5 bases, with 19 bases between the two germline ends. Germline assignment: CDR1 LNHDA and CDR2 SQIVND (reference sequence). The CDR3: CASSPWASSRNTIYF. The CDR3 DNA follows: TGTGCCAGTTCACCATGGGCCTCCTCCAGAAACACCATATATTTT.

The gene calls are TRBV7-8 and TRBJ2-7; 8 nucleotides agree with TRBD1. CDR1 SGHVS and CDR2 FQNEAQ come from the germline V gene. This CDR3 is 16 amino acids long. The ends lost 3 bases at V and 2 bases at J; junction bases unmatched: 9. CDR3 region: CASSFKSGQVTYEQYF. The CDR3 region has the DNA TGTGCCAGCAGCTTTAAGTCGGGACAGGTAACCTACGAGCAGTACTTC.

A single count supports this clone. The chain joins TRBV7-3 to TRBJ1-3; no firm D call. V was pared by 0 bases and J by 5 bases, with 14 bases between. The CDR3 has 16 amino acids. CDR1 is SGHTA, CDR2 FQGTGA, per germline. CDR3 sequence (DNA): TGTGCCAGCAGCTTAACGCCCACGGCCAACAGAAACACCATATATTTT. Encoded protein: CASSLTPTANRNTIYF.

This chain uses TRBV7-8 with TRBJ1-2; D may be TRBD1 (6 bases). In germline, CDR1 is SGHVS, CDR2 FQNEAQ. Deletions cut 6 bases from V and 5 bases from J, with 13 bases between. The CDR3 is made up of 13 amino acids. CDR3 sequence (DNA): TGTGCCAGCAGTCGGACAGAGCCTTATGGCTACACCTTC. This translates into CASSRTEPYGYTF.

The V gene is TRBV3-1 (or the pseudogene TRBV3-2), the J gene TRBJ2-7; no definite D call. V dropped 1 base and J dropped 12 bases, with 10 bases sitting between them. Germline values: CDR1 LGHDT, CDR2 YNNKEL (reference sequence). The CDR3 has 11 residues. CDR3 coding DNA: TGTGCCAGCAGCCAAGGAAAGAATCTGTACGTC. This gives the protein CASSQGKNLYV.

This rearrangement joins TRBV19 to TRBJ2-5; the match to TRBD2 covers 11 bases. This CDR3 contains 15 residues. The trim removed 6 bases at V and 2 bases at J, leaving 5 bases unmatched. The germline V gene has CDR1 LNHDA and CDR2 SQIVND (reference sequence). The DNA of the CDR3 is TGTGCCAGTAGGGTCGGGACTAGCGGTCAAGAGACCCAGTACTTC. Translated, it gives CASRVGTSGQETQYF.

This chain uses TRBV30 with TRBJ1-3; D uncertain. Trimming pared 5 bases from V and 2 bases from J, leaving 7 bases between. The CDR3 contains 12 residues. The germline V gene encodes CDR1 GTSNPN and CDR2 SVGIG (reference sequence). The CDR3 here is CAWGEAGNTIYF. The CDR3 coding sequence is TGTGCCTGGGGGGAAGCTGGAAACACCATATATTTT.

The chain has TRBV28 and TRBJ1-5; D gene unclear. The CDR3 sequence is 16 residues long. The V end lost 3 bases, the J end lost 3 bases, and 15 bases lay between the germline ends. Germline V lookup: CDR1 MDHEN, CDR2 SYDVKM. The CDR3 nucleotides read TGTGCCAGCAGTTTCCGTACATGGACTTACAATCAGCCCCAGCATTTT. Translated: CASSFRTWTYNQPQHF.

The chain couples TRBV6-2 or TRBV6-3 to TRBJ2-4; TRBD1 agrees at 9 bases. This CDR3 region has 13 residues. The J segment lost 11 bases and the V segment lost 6 bases, leaving 8 bases of the junction unmatched. CDR1 and CDR2 (germline): MNHEY, SVGEGT. Here the CDR3 DNA reads TGTGCCAGCAGCGACTGGACAGGGGTCTTTCAGTACTTC. Translation gives CASSDWTGVFQYF.